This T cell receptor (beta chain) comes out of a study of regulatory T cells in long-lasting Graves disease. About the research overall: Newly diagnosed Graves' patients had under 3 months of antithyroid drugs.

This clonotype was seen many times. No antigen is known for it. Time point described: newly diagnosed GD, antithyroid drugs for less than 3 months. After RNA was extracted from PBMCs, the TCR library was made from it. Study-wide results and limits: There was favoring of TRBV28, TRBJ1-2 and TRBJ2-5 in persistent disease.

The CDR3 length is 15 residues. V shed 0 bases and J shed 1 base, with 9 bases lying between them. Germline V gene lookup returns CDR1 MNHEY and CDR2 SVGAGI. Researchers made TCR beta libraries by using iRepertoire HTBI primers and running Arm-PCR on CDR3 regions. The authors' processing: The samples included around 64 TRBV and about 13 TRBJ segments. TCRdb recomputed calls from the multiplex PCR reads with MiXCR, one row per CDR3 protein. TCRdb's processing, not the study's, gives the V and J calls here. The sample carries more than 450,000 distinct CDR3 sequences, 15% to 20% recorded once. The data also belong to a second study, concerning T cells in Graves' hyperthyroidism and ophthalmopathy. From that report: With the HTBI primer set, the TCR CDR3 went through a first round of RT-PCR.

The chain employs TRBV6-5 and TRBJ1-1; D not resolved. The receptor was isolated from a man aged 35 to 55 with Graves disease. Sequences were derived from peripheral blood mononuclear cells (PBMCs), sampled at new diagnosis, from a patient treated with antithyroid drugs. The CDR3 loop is CASSYSKRRNTEAFF. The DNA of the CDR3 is TGTGCCAGCAGTTACTCAAAGCGGCGGAACACTGAAGCTTTCTTT.